The present T cell receptor (beta chain) was sequenced within a study of T cells after yellow fever vaccination. The study's findings and limits: Abundant contaminating clonotypes from the bulk population could appear in FACS-sorted repertoires.

They built TCR cDNA with 5'RACE template switching, a step that put in a universal primer site and UMIs. TCRdb re-analysed the 5' RACE reads in MiXCR, keeping a single row per CDR3 protein. The table lists some 130,000 distinct CDR3 sequences, more than 6.5% of them singletons. This clonotype appeared many times. Its antigen is unidentified. Germline CDR1 reads SGHTA; CDR2 reads FQGNSA. The CDR3 runs 14 residues. The J segment lost 6 bases and the V segment lost 3 bases, leaving 4 bases of the junction unmatched. The TCR was taken from a man aged 30 to 39 who received the YFV17D yellow fever vaccine. The sample here was CD4+ T cells sorted from PBMCs, taken 10 days after the yellow fever booster vaccination. The V and J genes are TRBV7-2 and TRBJ1-1; 10 bases match TRBD1. The CDR3, as DNA: TGTGCCAGCAGCTTCGTGACAGGGGGCGCTGAAGCTTTCTTT. Its translation is CASSFVTGGAEAFF.